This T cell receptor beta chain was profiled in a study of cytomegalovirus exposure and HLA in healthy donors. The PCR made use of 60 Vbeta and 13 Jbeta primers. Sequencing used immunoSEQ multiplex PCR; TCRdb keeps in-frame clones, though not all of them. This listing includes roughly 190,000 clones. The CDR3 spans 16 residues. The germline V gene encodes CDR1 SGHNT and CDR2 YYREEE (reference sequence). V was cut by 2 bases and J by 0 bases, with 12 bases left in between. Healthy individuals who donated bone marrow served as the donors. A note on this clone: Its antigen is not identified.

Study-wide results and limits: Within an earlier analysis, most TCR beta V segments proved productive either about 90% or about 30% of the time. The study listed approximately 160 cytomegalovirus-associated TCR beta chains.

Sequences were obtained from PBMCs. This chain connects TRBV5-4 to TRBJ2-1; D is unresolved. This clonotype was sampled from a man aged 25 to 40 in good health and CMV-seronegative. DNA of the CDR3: TGTGCCAGCAGCTTTGTGGTGGCTAGCTCCTACAATGAGCAGTTCTTC. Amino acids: CASSFVVASSYNEQFF.